A selection of T cell receptor beta chains follows, all from one sample in a study of blood T cell repertoires in COVID-19. Clones were sequenced by immunoSEQ multiplex PCR, and TCRdb holds only the in-frame ones, with some missing. This repertoire shows about 110,000 clones, approximately 72% found once; its top ten account for approximately 19%. Source material: peripheral blood. Receptors were obtained from a woman aged 70-85 years with acute or convalescent COVID-19. The CDR3 runs from the conserved cysteine through the conserved F or W. A D gene is named only where the DNA matches it firmly. Size tells how often a clone was seen (once, few, many) or the class of an expanded clone, and some rows leave it out.

V,J,D,size,CDR3,DNA
TRBV5-1,TRBJ1-4,TRBD1,.,CASSPWTGGLGEKLFF,TGCGCCAGCAGCCCGTGGACAGGTGGATTGGGGGAAAAACTGTTTTTT
TRBV7-9,TRBJ1-2,.,.,CASSLGLLAGYTF,TGTGCCAGCAGCTTAGGACTGCTCGCTGGCTACACCTTC
TRBV10-3,TRBJ2-3,.,.,CAIKLGSSTDTQYF,TGTGCCATCAAACTAGGGTCTAGCACAGATACGCAGTATTTT
TRBV27,TRBJ1-1,TRBD1,.,CASSSAGRTGMNTEAFF,TGTGCCAGCAGTTCCGCGGGTAGGACAGGGATGAACACTGAAGCTTTCTTT
TRBV7-2,TRBJ1-2,TRBD1,few,CASSLGTGAYGYTF,TGTGCCAGCAGCTTAGGGACAGGGGCATATGGCTACACCTTC
TRBV30,TRBJ2-3,.,.,CAWSETGTDTQYF,TGTGCCTGGAGTGAAACAGGCACAGATACGCAGTATTTT
TRBV5-1,TRBJ1-4,.,.,CASSLARSEKLFF,TGCGCCAGCAGCTTGGCTCGGAGTGAAAAACTGTTTTTT
TRBV24-1,TRBJ2-2,.,.,CATRPGGLLTGELFF,TGTGCCACCAGGCCCGGGGGGCTTCTCACCGGGGAGCTGTTTTTT
TRBV24-1,TRBJ2-2,TRBD1,.,CATSDLLQGGDTGELFF,TGTGCCACCAGTGATTTGCTACAGGGGGGAGACACCGGGGAGCTGTTTTTT
TRBV2,TRBJ2-5,TRBD2,.,CASSSLLGLAGGSQETQYF,TGTGCCAGCAGTTCCCTTTTAGGACTAGCGGGGGGATCCCAAGAGACCCAGTACTTC
TRBV9,TRBJ2-5,.,.,CASQGTGRETQYF,TGTGCCAGCCAGGGAACAGGGAGAGAGACCCAGTACTTC
TRBV20-1,TRBJ2-2,TRBD2,many,CSASWTSTGELFF,TGCAGTGCTAGTTGGACTAGTACCGGGGAGCTGTTTTTT
TRBV6-6,TRBJ1-6,TRBD1,few,CASIDDRAGYNSPLHF,TGTGCCAGCATTGACGACAGGGCCGGTTATAATTCACCCCTCCACTTT
TRBV5-1,TRBJ1-2,TRBD1,.,CASSSDRGIYGYTF,TGCGCCAGCAGCTCGGACAGGGGAATCTATGGCTACACCTTC
TRBV6-5,TRBJ1-1,.,.,CVSERRGVKNTEAFF,TGTGTCAGCGAGAGACGGGGTGTCAAGAACACTGAAGCTTTCTTT
TRBV3-1/TRBV3-2,TRBJ1-5,.,few,CASSQTGTPDQPQHF,TGTGCCAGCAGCCAAACCGGGACACCAGATCAGCCCCAGCATTTT
TRBV19,TRBJ1-3,.,.,CASSIPSGAGNTIYF,TGTGCCAGTAGTATCCCCTCCGGGGCTGGAAACACCATATATTTT
TRBV7-2,TRBJ2-7,TRBD1,.,CASSPTGWGGEQYF,TGTGCCAGCAGCCCGACAGGGTGGGGTGGGGAGCAGTACTTC
TRBV2,TRBJ2-3,.,.,CANSESGRGTDTQYF,TGTGCCAACAGTGAATCTGGCAGGGGAACAGATACGCAGTATTTT
TRBV6-5,TRBJ1-4,.,.,CASIPGDTTNEKLFF,TGTGCCAGCATCCCGGGAGATACAACTAATGAAAAACTGTTTTTT
TRBV30,TRBJ1-1,.,.,CAWKKLTGTEAFF,TGTGCCTGGAAGAAGTTGACTGGCACTGAAGCTTTCTTT
TRBV6-2/TRBV6-3,TRBJ2-4,TRBD1,.,CASSTPGQGLQYF,TGTGCCAGCAGTACCCCGGGACAGGGGCTTCAGTACTTC
TRBV7-2,TRBJ1-2,TRBD1,once,CASSPGQGGYGYTF,TGTGCCAGCAGCCCTGGACAGGGGGGCTATGGCTACACCTTC
TRBV28,TRBJ2-1,TRBD1,.,CASSSLRDRGLNEQFF,TGTGCCAGCAGTTCCCTCCGGGACAGGGGACTAAATGAGCAGTTCTTC
TRBV10-3,TRBJ1-1,.,.,CAIKFRGGTEAFF,TGTGCCATCAAATTCCGGGGGGGCACTGAAGCTTTCTTT
TRBV25-1,TRBJ1-2,.,.,CASSEGLHGYTF,TGTGCCAGCAGTGAAGGACTACATGGCTACACCTTC
TRBV4-3,TRBJ2-1,TRBD2,.,CASSRILAGGYNEQFF,TGCGCCAGCAGCCGGATACTAGCGGGGGGATACAATGAGCAGTTCTTC
TRBV19,TRBJ2-2,.,few,CASSRTVNTGELFF,TGTGCCAGTTCCCGGACAGTTAACACCGGGGAGCTGTTTTTT
TRBV4-2,TRBJ1-4,TRBD1,.,CASSQVSRGLGEKLFF,TGTGCCAGCAGCCAAGTTTCCAGGGGGCTGGGGGAAAAACTGTTTTTT
TRBV29-1,TRBJ1-1,TRBD1,.,CSAGTGTNTEAFF,TGCAGCGCCGGGACAGGCACGAACACTGAAGCTTTCTTT
TRBV25-1,TRBJ2-3,TRBD1,.,CASSDQRTGGRTDTQYF,TGTGCCAGCAGTGACCAGAGGACAGGGGGGCGGACAGATACGCAGTATTTT
TRBV18,TRBJ2-3,.,.,CASSQTRDTQYF,TGTGCCAGCTCGCAAACGAGAGATACGCAGTATTTT
TRBV3-1/TRBV3-2,TRBJ1-4,.,.,CASSRAQTNEKLFF,TGTGCCAGCAGCCGTGCACAAACTAATGAAAAACTGTTTTTT
TRBV5-1,TRBJ1-4,TRBD1,.,CASSLGGQGPNEKLFF,TGCGCCAGCAGCTTGGGGGGACAGGGGCCTAATGAAAAACTGTTTTTT
TRBV3-1/TRBV3-2,TRBJ2-5,TRBD1,.,CASSLAGTGTQETQYF,TGTGCCAGCAGCCTCGCCGGGACAGGGACCCAAGAGACCCAGTACTTC
TRBV3-1/TRBV3-2,TRBJ1-2,TRBD1,.,CASSFTNRGTNYGYTF,TGTGCCAGCAGTTTCACAAACAGGGGAACAAACTATGGCTACACCTTC